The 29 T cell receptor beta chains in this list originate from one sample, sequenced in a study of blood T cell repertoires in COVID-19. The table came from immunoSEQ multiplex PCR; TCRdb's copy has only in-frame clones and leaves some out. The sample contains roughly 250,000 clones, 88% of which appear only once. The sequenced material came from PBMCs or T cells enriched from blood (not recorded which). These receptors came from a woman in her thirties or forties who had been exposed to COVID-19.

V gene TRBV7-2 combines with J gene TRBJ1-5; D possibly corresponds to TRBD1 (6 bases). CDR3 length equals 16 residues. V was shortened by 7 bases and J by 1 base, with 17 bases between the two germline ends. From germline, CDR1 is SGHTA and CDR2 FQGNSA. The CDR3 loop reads CASKPKGGSSNQPQHF. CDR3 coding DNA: TGTGCCAGCAAACCAAAGGGGGGGTCGAGCAATCAGCCCCAGCATTTT. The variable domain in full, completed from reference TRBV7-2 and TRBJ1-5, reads GAGVSQSPSNKVTEKGKDVELRCDPISGHTALYWYRQSLGQGLEFLIYFQGNSAPDKSGLPSDRFSAERTGGSVSTLTIQRTQQEDSAVYLCASKPKGGSSNQPQHFGDGTRLSIL.

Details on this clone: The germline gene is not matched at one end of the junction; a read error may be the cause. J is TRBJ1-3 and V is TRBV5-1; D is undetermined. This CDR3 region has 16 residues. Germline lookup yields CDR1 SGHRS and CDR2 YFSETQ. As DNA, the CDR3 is TGTGCCAGCAGTCCTGTGCAAGCTGCCCTCGGAAACACCATATATTTT. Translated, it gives CASSPVQAALGNTIYF.

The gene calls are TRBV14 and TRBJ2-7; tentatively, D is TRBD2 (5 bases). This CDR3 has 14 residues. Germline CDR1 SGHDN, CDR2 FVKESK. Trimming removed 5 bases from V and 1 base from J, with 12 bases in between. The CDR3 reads CASSDGKGSYEQYV. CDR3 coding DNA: TGTGCCAGCAGCGACGGGAAAGGGTCCTACGAGCAGTACGTC.

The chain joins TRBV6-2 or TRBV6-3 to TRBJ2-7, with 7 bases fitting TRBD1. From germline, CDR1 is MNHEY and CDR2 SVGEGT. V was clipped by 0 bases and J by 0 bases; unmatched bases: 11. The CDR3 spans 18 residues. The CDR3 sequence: CASSYSYTGTESSYEQYF. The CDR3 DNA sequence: TGTGCCAGCAGTTACTCTTATACCGGGACAGAGAGCTCCTACGAGCAGTACTTC.

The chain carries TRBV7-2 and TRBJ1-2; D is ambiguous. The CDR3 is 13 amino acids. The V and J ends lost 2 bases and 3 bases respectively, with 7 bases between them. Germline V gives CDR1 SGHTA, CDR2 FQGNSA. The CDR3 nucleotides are TGTGCCAGCAGCTTAACCCAGGACTATGGCTACACCTTC. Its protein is CASSLTQDYGYTF.

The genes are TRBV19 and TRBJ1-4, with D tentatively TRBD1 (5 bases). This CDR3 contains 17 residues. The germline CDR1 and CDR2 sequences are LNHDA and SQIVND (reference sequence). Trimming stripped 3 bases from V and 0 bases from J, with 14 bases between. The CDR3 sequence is CASSMGAGWATNEKLFF. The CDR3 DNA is TGTGCCAGTAGTATGGGTGCAGGGTGGGCAACTAATGAAAAACTGTTTTTT.

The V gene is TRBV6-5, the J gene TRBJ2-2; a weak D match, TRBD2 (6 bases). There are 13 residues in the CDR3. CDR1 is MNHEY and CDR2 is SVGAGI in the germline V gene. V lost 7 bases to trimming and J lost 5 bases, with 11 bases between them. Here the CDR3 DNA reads TGTGCCAGCATCGGGGCGGGGACCGGGGAGCTGTTTTTT. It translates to CASIGAGTGELFF.

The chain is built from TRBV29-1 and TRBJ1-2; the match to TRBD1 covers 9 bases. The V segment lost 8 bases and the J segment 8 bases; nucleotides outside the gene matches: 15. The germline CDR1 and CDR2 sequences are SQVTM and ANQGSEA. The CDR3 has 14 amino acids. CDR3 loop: CSPHLGQGGFGYTF. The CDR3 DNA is TGCAGCCCCCATTTGGGACAGGGAGGATTCGGCTACACCTTC. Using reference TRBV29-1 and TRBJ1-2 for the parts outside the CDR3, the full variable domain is SAVISQKPSRDICQRGTSLTIQCQVDSQVTMMFWYRQQPGQSLTLIATANQGSEATYESGFVIDKFPISRPNLTFSTLTVSNMSPEDSSIYLCSPHLGQGGFGYTFGSGTRLTVV.

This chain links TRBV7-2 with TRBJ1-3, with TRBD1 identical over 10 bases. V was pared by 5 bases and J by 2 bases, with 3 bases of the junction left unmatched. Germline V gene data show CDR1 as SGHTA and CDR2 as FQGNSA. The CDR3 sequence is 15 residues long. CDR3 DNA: TGTGCCAGCAGCGAGGACAGGGGGACTGGAAACACCATATATTTT. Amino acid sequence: CASSEDRGTGNTIYF.

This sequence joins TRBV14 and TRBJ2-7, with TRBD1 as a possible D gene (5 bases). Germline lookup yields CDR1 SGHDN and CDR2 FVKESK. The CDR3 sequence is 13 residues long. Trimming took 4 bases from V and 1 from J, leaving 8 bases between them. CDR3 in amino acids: CASSPTGSYEQYF. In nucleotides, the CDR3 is TGTGCCAGCAGCCCCACAGGATCCTACGAGCAGTACTTC.

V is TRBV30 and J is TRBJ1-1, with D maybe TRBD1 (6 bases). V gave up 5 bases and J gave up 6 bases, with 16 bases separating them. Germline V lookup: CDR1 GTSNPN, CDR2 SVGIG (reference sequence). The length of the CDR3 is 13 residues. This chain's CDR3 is CAWGWGPTAEAFF. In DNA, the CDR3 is TGTGCCTGGGGGTGGGGGCCCACGGCTGAAGCTTTCTTT.

The CDR3 nucleotides read TGTGCCAGCAGCCCCCAGGGTACCTTGGATACGCAGTATTTT. Its translation is CASSPQGTLDTQYF. This chain joins TRBV7-3 and TRBJ2-3; possible D gene TRBD1, 5 bases. The V and J ends lost 5 bases and 6 bases respectively, with 15 bases between them. The CDR3 is 14 amino acids. Germline lookup yields CDR1 SGHTA and CDR2 FQGTGA.

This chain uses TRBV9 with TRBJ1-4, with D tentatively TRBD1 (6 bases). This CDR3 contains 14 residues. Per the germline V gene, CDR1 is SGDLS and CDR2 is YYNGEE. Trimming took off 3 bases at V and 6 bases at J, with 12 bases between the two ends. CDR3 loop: CASSDSRGDEKLFF. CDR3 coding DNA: TGTGCCAGCAGCGATAGCAGGGGAGATGAAAAACTGTTTTTT.

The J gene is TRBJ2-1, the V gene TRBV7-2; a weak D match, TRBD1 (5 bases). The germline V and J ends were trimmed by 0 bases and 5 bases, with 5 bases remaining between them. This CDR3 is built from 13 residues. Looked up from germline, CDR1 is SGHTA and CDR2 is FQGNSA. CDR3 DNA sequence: TGTGCCAGCAGCTTAGCAGGGGACAATGAGCAGTTCTTC. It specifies CASSLAGDNEQFF.

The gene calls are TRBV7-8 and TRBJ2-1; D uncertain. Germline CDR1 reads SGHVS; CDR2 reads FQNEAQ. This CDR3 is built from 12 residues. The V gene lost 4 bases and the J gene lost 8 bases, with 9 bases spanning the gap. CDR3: CASSSLAYEQFF. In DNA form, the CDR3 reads TGTGCCAGCAGCTCCCTCGCGTATGAGCAGTTCTTC.

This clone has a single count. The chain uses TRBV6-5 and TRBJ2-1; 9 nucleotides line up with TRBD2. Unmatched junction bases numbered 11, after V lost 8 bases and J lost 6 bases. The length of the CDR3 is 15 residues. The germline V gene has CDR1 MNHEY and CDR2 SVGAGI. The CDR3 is CASVSLAGAGNEQFF. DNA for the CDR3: TGTGCCAGCGTCTCCTTAGCGGGAGCAGGCAATGAGCAGTTCTTC.

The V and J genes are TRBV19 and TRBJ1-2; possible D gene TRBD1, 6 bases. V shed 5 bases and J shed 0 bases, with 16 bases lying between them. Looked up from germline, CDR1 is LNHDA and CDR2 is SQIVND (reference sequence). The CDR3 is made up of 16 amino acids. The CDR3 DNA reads TGTGCCAGTAGTCTCAGGGGATCCCAGGCTAACTATGGCTACACCTTC. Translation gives CASSLRGSQANYGYTF.

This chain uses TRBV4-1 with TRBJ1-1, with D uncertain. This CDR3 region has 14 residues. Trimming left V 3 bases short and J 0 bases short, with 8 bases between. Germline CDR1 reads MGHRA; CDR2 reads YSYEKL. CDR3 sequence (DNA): TGCGCCAGCAGCCAGTTCCCCGTGAACACTGAAGCTTTCTTT. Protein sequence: CASSQFPVNTEAFF.

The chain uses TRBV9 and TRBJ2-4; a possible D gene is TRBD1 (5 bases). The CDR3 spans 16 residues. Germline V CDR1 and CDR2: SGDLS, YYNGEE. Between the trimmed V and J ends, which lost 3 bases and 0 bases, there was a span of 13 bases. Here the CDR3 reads CASSGGHALAKNIQYF. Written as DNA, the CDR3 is TGTGCCAGCAGCGGCGGACACGCCTTAGCCAAAAACATTCAGTACTTC.

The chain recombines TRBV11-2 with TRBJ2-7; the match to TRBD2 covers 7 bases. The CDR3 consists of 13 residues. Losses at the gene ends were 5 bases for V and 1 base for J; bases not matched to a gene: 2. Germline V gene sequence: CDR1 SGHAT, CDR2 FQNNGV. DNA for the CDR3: TGTGCCAGCAGCCCCGGGGGGTCCTACGAGCAGTACGTC. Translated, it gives CASSPGGSYEQYV.

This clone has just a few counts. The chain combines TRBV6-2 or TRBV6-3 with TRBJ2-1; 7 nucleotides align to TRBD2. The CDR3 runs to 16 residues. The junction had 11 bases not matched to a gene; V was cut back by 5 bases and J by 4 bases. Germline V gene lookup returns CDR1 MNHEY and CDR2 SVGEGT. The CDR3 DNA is TGTGCCAGCAGTCTCATCCCCGGGACTAAATACAATGAGCAGTTCTTC. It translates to CASSLIPGTKYNEQFF.

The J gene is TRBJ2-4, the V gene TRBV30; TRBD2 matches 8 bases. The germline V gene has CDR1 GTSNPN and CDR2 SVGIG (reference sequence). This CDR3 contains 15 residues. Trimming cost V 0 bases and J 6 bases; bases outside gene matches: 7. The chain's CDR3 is CAWSVRVAGTNIQYF. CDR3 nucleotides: TGTGCCTGGAGTGTAAGAGTAGCGGGAACAAACATTCAGTACTTC.

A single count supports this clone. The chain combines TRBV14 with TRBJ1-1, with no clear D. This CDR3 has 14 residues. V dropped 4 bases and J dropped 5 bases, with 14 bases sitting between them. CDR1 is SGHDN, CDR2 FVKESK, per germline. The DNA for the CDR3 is TGTGCCAGCAGCCCTCAACCTAAGAGGACTGAAGCTTTCTTT. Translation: CASSPQPKRTEAFF.

CDR3 residues: CASRLDRFSYEQYV. The CDR3 DNA is TGTGCCAGCAGGCTCGACAGGTTCTCCTACGAGCAGTACGTC. The rearrangement uses TRBV6-5 and TRBJ2-7; D might be TRBD1 (6 bases). The CDR3 covers 14 residues. V was clipped by 6 bases and J by 0 bases, with 12 bases between them. Germline V gene data show CDR1 as MNHEY and CDR2 as SVGAGI.

CDR3 DNA: TGTGCCAGCAGTCTTACAGATGCAGATGGCTACACCTTC. Translating gives CASSLTDADGYTF. The V and J genes are TRBV28 and TRBJ1-2; D is unresolved. Germline V gene lookup returns CDR1 MDHEN and CDR2 SYDVKM. The CDR3 has 13 residues. Trimming stripped 5 bases from V and 6 bases from J, with 13 bases between.

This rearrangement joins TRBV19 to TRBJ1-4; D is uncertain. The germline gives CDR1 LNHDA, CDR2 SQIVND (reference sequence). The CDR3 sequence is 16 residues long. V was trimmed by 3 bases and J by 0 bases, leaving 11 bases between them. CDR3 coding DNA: TGTGCCAGTAGTATGGAGAGACCAACAACTAATGAAAAACTGTTTTTT. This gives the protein CASSMERPTTNEKLFF.

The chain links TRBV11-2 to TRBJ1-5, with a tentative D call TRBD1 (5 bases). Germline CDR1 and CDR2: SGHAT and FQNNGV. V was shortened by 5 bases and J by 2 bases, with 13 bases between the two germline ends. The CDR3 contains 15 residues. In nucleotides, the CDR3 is TGTGCCAGCAGCCAGACAGTTAATGGCAATCAGCCCCAGCATTTT. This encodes CASSQTVNGNQPQHF. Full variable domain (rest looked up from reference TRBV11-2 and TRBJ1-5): EAGVAQSPRYKIIEKRQSVAFWCNPISGHATLYWYQQILGQGPKLLIQFQNNGVVDDSQLPKDRFSAERLKGVDSTLKIQPAKLEDSAVYLCASSQTVNGNQPQHFGDGTRLSIL.

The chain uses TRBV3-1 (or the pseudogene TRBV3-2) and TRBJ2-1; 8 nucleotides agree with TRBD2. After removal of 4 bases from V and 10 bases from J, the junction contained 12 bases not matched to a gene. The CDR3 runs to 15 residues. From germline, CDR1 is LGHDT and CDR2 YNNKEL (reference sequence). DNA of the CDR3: TGTGCCAGCAGCCGGGGGAGGACGGGAGGGGGAGAGCAGTTCTTC. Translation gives CASSRGRTGGGEQFF.

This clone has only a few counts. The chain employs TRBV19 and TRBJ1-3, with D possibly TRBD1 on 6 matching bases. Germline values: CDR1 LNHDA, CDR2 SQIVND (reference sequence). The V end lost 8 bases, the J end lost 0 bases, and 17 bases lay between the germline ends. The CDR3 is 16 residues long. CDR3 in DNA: TGTGCCAGTTCCCCTTTTGGGGGCAGCTCTGGAAACACCATATATTTT. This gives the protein CASSPFGGSSGNTIYF.